Each of the 14 T cell receptor beta chains below was sequenced from the same sample in a study of blood T cell repertoires in COVID-19. Repertoires were generated with immunoSEQ multiplex PCR, while TCRdb's copy carries only in-frame clones and drops some. The sample holds around 300,000 clones; almost 90% are singletons and the top ten take 3.5% to 4.5%. The sequenced sample consisted of PBMCs or T cells enriched from blood (not recorded which). The source is a woman aged 18-35 years with acute COVID-19.

The rearrangement uses TRBV18 and TRBJ1-5, with no clear D. The CDR3 runs 16 residues. Germline V lookup: CDR1 KGHSH, CDR2 LQKENI. V was clipped by 3 bases and J by 3 bases, with 15 bases between them. The CDR3 reads CASSPPGQAINQPQHF. The CDR3 nucleotides are TGTGCCAGCTCACCGCCCGGCCAGGCGATCAATCAGCCCCAGCATTTT.

The rearrangement uses TRBV28 and TRBJ1-5; tentatively, D is TRBD1 (5 bases). The CDR3 runs 14 residues. V was pared by 7 bases and J by 1 base, with 11 bases between. Germline CDR1 reads MDHEN; CDR2 reads SYDVKM. The CDR3 loop reads CASIWGGSNQPQHF. The CDR3 region has the DNA TGTGCCAGCATTTGGGGCGGAAGCAATCAGCCCCAGCATTTT.

The CDR3 reads CSASPLAGVGTDTQYF. CDR3 in DNA: TGCAGTGCTAGTCCCCTAGCGGGAGTGGGCACAGATACGCAGTATTTT. The chain uses TRBV20-1 and TRBJ2-3; 10 nucleotides line up with TRBD2. J gave up 1 base and V 3 bases, and 7 bases lay outside the gene matches. Per the germline V gene, CDR1 is DFQATT and CDR2 is SNEGSKA (reference sequence). The CDR3 is 16 amino acids.

V and J are TRBV6-5 and TRBJ2-1; TRBD1 matches at 12 bases. The CDR3 extends over 13 amino acids. Trimming removed 8 bases from V and 8 bases from J; junction bases left unmatched: 4. CDR1 and CDR2 (germline): MNHEY, SVGAGI. CDR3 loop: CASGDRGPDEQFF. CDR3 sequence (DNA): TGTGCCAGCGGGGACAGGGGGCCGGATGAGCAGTTCTTC.

With regard to this clone: The same CDR3 can be traced to other DNA sequences in this sample. The chain recombines TRBV12-3 or TRBV12-4 with TRBJ2-7, with TRBD1 identical over 7 bases. The ends lost 5 bases at V and 4 bases at J; junction bases unmatched: 2. The CDR3 totals 12 residues. CDR3 region: CASSPTGYEQYF. CDR3 DNA sequence: TGTGCCAGCAGTCCGACAGGGTACGAGCAGTACTTC.

This chain joins TRBV6-1 and TRBJ1-1; possibly TRBD1 for D (6 bases). The germline V and J ends were trimmed by 6 bases and 5 bases, with 16 bases remaining between them. This CDR3 has 14 amino acids. CDR1 and CDR2 from the germline V gene are MNHNS and SASEGT. The CDR3 DNA reads TGTGCCAGCAGCCGCGGGGGGGGGCGAACTGAAGCTTTCTTT. It translates to CASSRGGGRTEAFF.

The V call is TRBV24-1, the J call TRBJ1-5; 10 nucleotides line up with TRBD1. Germline V CDR1 and CDR2: KGHDR, SFDVKD. CDR3 length: 16 amino acids. V lost 3 bases to trimming and J lost 4 bases; unmatched junction nucleotides: 5. The CDR3 DNA is TGTGCCACCAGTGATCCCGGGACAGGGGAGAATCAGCCCCAGCATTTT. Protein: CATSDPGTGENQPQHF.

The chain employs TRBV27 and TRBJ2-1; 13 bases agree with TRBD2. J lost 6 bases, V lost 7 bases, and 6 bases had no gene match. Per the germline V gene, CDR1 is MNHEY and CDR2 is SMNVEV (reference sequence). The CDR3 consists of 15 residues. The DNA for the CDR3 is TGTGCCAGCACCCTCGGGACTAGCGGGGCCAATGAGCAGTTCTTC. It translates to CASTLGTSGANEQFF.

This clone was seen once. The chain employs TRBV27 and TRBJ1-5, with a possible D match to TRBD1 (6 bases). With 6 bases removed from V and 5 bases from J, the gap between germline ends came to 17 bases. The length of the CDR3 is 15 residues. In germline, CDR1 is MNHEY, CDR2 SMNVEV (reference sequence). This CDR3 reads CASRARGLRHQPQHF. CDR3 nucleotides: TGTGCCAGCAGAGCAAGGGGGTTAAGACATCAGCCCCAGCATTTT.

The chain couples TRBV14 to TRBJ1-2, with 8 bases that match TRBD1. CDR3 length: 15 amino acids. Germline V gives CDR1 SGHDN, CDR2 FVKESK. J lost 4 bases, V lost 5 bases, and 9 bases had no gene match. As DNA, the CDR3 is TGTGCCAGCAGCAAAGGACAGGGTCCCTTCTATGGCTACACCTTC. This gives the protein CASSKGQGPFYGYTF. Full variable domain (missing parts from reference TRBV14 and TRBJ1-2): EAGVTQFPSHSVIEKGQTVTLRCDPISGHDNLYWYRRVMGKEIKFLLHFVKESKQDESGMPNNRFLAERTGGTYSTLKVQPAELEDSGVYFCASSKGQGPFYGYTFGSGTRLTVV.

This chain joins TRBV24-1 and TRBJ2-2; 8 nucleotides align to TRBD1. The CDR3 is 15 residues long. Germline CDR1 KGHDR, CDR2 SFDVKD. Trimming cost V 3 bases and J 5 bases; bases outside gene matches: 4. The CDR3 here is CATSDPWTGTGELFF. The CDR3 nucleotides read TGTGCCACCAGTGATCCGTGGACAGGGACCGGGGAGCTGTTTTTT.

The chain carries TRBV28 and TRBJ1-1; D not certain. The length of the CDR3 is 15 residues. Trimming pared 6 bases from V and 1 base from J, leaving 15 bases between. Germline-derived CDR1 and CDR2 are MDHEN and SYDVKM. The CDR3 region is CASSSNPTWNTEAFF. The CDR3, as DNA: TGTGCCAGCAGCTCAAATCCAACATGGAACACTGAAGCTTTCTTT.

The J gene is TRBJ2-1, the V gene TRBV2; possibly TRBD1 for D (6 bases). This CDR3 comprises 14 residues. Looked up from germline, CDR1 is SNHLY and CDR2 is FYNNEI. The V and J ends lost 10 bases and 0 bases respectively, with 13 bases between them. This chain's CDR3 is CATLDSSSYNEQFF. The CDR3 DNA reads TGTGCCACCCTGGACAGCAGCTCCTACAATGAGCAGTTCTTC.

The chain combines TRBV9 with TRBJ2-7; 12 nucleotides align to TRBD2. Losses at the gene ends were 0 bases for V and 4 bases for J; bases not matched to a gene: 2. Germline loops: CDR1 SGDLS, CDR2 YYNGEE. This CDR3 spans 15 amino acids. The CDR3 DNA reads TGTGCCAGCAGCGTAGGACTAGCGGGGGTATACGAGCAGTACTTC. This gives the protein CASSVGLAGVYEQYF.